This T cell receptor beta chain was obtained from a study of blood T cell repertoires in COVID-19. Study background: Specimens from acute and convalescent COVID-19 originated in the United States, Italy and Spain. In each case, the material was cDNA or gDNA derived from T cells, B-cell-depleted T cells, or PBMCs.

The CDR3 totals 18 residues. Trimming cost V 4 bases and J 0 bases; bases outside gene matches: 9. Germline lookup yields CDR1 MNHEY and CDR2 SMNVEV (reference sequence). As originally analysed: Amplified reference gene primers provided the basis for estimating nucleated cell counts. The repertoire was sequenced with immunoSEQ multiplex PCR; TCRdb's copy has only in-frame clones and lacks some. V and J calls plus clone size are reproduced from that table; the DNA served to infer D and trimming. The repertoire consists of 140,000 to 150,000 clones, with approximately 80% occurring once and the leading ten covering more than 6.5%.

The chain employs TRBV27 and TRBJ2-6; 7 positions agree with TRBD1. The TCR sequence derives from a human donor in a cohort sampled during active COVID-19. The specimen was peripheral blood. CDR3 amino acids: CASSSRQGPYSGANVLTF. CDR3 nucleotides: TGTGCCAGCAGTTCACGACAGGGCCCCTACTCTGGGGCCAACGTCCTGACTTTC.